This TCR beta chain was recovered during a study of blood T cell repertoires in COVID-19 (TCRdb year 2020). Notes on the research overall: Collaborator samples came from the United States, Italy and Spain and covered acute and convalescent phases of COVID-19. Samples were obtained from the ongoing ImmuneRACE study (first 160 participants) and from 950 to 1,500 subjects provided by 6 global collaborators. Subjects who had been exposed to COVID-19, were actively infected with it, or had recovered from it provided the deeply sampled blood TCRbeta repertoires that made up the dataset. Where HLA class I and class II types were available, the types were taken from metadata supplied by the sample provider, not from assay-based typing. A freely available public database, intended as a resource for researchers studying the immune response to SARS-CoV-2, is where the repertoires were released. The material from the prospective study consisted of cDNA or gDNA derived from T cells, B-cell-depleted T cells, or PBMCs. Sample metadata almost always included a de-identified subject ID, COVID-19 status, age in years and sex.

Participants in the prospective study were aged 18 to 89 years, lived in about two dozen United States geographic areas, and enrolled through a virtual design. In the prospective study, cohorts were assigned on the basis of participant-reported clinical history obtained from a screening survey and a study questionnaire. For ImmuneRACE Cohort 3, a participant was defined as recovered based on two consecutive negative NP/OP PCR tests, clearance by a healthcare professional, or resolution of symptoms. In the prospective study, mobile phlebotomists collected whole blood, serum and a nasopharyngeal or oropharyngeal swab from each participant. Participants in the prospective study had the option to provide additional blood draws and questionnaires over a roughly 2-month period. Prospective study blood samples were shipped either frozen or at room temperature before DNA extraction. The CDR3 sequence holds 17 residues, the cysteine and phenylalanine included. This entry keeps only the CDR3 DNA: 51 bases, framed from base 1. CDR1 and CDR2 are drawn from the germline V gene: SGHTA, FQGNSA. Between the V and J ends, shortened by 1 base and 1 base respectively, the junction contains 15 bases.

General study outcomes and caveats: Clinical and demographic metadata were provided uncurated, with the amount varying by source and participant.

In the case of this clone: Its specific antigen is unknown. Per-base qualities were not stored, and no clone one base away is much larger.

TCRbeta CDR3 regions were amplified from genomic DNA using the immunoSEQ Assay, a bias-controlled multiplex PCR. The authors' pipeline ran thus. Nucleated cell counts per sample were estimated from amplification of reference gene primers within the assay. Sequence reads were collapsed and filtered to measure the absolute abundance of every unique TCRbeta CDR3 rearrangement. For each sample, productive Simpson clonality was calculated as the square root of Simpson's diversity index across productive rearrangements. The table comes from immuneACCESS by way of TCRdb, which keeps in-frame sequences with V and J called. Part of the clones is missing from these tables; in studies checked, under half for an unresolved V gene and the rest for unknown reasons. Clonal size and the V and J genes are those of that table, whereas D and trimming came from the DNA. Recorded for this sample are some 300,000 clones; about nine tenths of them occurred a single time. More than 9% of the sample goes to the ten largest clones.

This TCR was sampled from a young woman who had recovered from COVID-19. Sample: PBMCs or T cells enriched from blood (not recorded which). The chain is assembled from TRBV7-2 and TRBJ2-3; possibly the D gene is TRBD2, per 6 matching bases. The nucleotide sequence reads as follows: TGTGCCAGCAGCTTAGTGGAGCGGCGGGATCGCACAGATACGCAGTATTTT. Its protein product is CASSLVERRDRTDTQYF.